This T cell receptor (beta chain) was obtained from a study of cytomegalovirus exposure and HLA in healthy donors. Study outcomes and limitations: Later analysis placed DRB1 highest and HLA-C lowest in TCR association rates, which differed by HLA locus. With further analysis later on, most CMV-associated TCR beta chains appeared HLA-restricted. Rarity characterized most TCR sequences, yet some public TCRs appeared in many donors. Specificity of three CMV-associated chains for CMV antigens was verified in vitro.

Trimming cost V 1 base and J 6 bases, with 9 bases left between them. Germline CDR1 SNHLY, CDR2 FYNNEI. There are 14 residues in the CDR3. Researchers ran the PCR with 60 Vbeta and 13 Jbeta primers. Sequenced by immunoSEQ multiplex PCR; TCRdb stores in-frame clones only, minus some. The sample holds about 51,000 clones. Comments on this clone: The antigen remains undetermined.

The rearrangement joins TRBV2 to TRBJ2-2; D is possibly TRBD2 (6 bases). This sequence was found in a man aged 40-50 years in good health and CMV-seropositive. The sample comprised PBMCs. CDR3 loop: CASSEEGGAGELFF. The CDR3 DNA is TGTGCCAGCAGTGAAGAGGGAGGAGCCGGGGAGCTGTTTTTT.